This T cell receptor beta chain was identified during a study of regulatory T cells in long-lasting Graves disease. Study findings and constraints: Analysis covered peripheral blood alone, not thyroid tissue.

The TCR beta library used iRepertoire HTBI primers with Arm-PCR amplification of CDR3. Per the original methods: Identification across samples found 50 to 80 TRBV and roughly 13 TRBJ segments. Each CDR3 protein is one row after TCRdb ran MiXCR on the multiplex PCR reads. The V and J calls, along with clone size, are taken from TCRdb and not from the paper's own processing. This sample has some 220,000 distinct CDR3 sequences, with around 20% found just once. The time point denotes: newly diagnosed GD, antithyroid drugs for less than 3 months. TCR sequences were obtained from RNA taken from PBMCs. As concerns this clonotype: The antigen is unknown.

The same sample was also used in a study of T cells in Graves' hyperthyroidism and ophthalmopathy. According to that study: Expanded thyroid clonotypes (above 0.001) were mostly also found in blood.

The source of this sequence is a woman younger than 45 with Graves disease. The sample here was peripheral blood mononuclear cells (PBMCs), taken at new diagnosis, from a patient treated with antithyroid drugs.

Here the CDR3 DNA reads TGTGCCAGCAGTGAAAACGGACTAGGGGGGGTGACCCAGTACTTC. This sequence encodes CASSENGLGGVTQYF. The V and J genes are TRBV6-1 and TRBJ2-5, with D maybe TRBD2 (7 bases). The CDR3 is 15 residues long. Germline CDR1 is MNHNS and CDR2 is SASEGT. V was pared by 2 bases and J by 7 bases, with 17 bases between.